This T cell receptor (beta chain) derives from a study of regulatory T cells in long-lasting Graves disease. Ten or more counts support this clonotype. Time point defined: newly diagnosed GD, antithyroid drugs for less than 3 months. Scientists built the TCR library using RNA that was extracted from PBMCs. The germline V gene has CDR1 SGHTA and CDR2 FQGTGA. V lost 3 bases to trimming and J lost 0 bases; unmatched junction nucleotides: 2. The CDR3 loop spans 15 amino acids. Both iRepertoire HTBI primers and Arm-PCR of CDR3 regions were used to build the TCR beta libraries. Via MiXCR, TCRdb re-called the multiplex PCR reads, giving one row per CDR3 protein. Of about 420,000 distinct CDR3 sequences listed, about 16% are singletons. The data also belong to a second study, concerning T cells in Graves' hyperthyroidism and ophthalmopathy. That report notes: The study used the HTBI primer set for a first-round RT-PCR of the TCR CDR3. Among clonotypes expanded in thyroid above 0.001, most were also found in blood.

The sample in question was peripheral blood mononuclear cells (PBMCs), obtained at new diagnosis, from a patient treated with antithyroid drugs. The genes are TRBV7-3 and TRBJ2-3; 8 nucleotides agree with TRBD2. This receptor was obtained from a woman under 30 with Graves disease. The CDR3 protein is CASSFTSGSTDTQYF. The CDR3 DNA is TGTGCCAGCAGCTTTACTAGCGGTAGCACAGATACGCAGTATTTT.